The 10 T cell receptor beta chains below all came from one sample that was sequenced in a study of blood T cell repertoires in COVID-19. TCRdb keeps only in-frame clones here, not all; method: immunoSEQ multiplex PCR. The sample gives hundreds of thousands of clones, 85% of which show up once; roughly 3.6% is in the top ten. Sequencing used peripheral blood. Receptors originate from a woman aged 18-29 years with acute or convalescent COVID-19.

This chain connects TRBV30 to TRBJ2-5, with 8 bases identical to TRBD2. The CDR3 runs to 12 residues. Per the germline V gene, CDR1 is GTSNPN and CDR2 is SVGIG (reference sequence). V lost 8 bases and J lost 5; bases outside the gene matches: 7. The CDR3 loop reads CAHRGGRETQYF. For the CDR3, the DNA is TGTGCCCATCGGGGGGGCCGGGAGACCCAGTACTTC.

V and J are TRBV10-2 and TRBJ2-7; D might be TRBD2 (6 bases). Germline loops: CDR1 WSHSY, CDR2 SAAADI. The CDR3 has 15 amino acids. V dropped 3 bases and J dropped 4 bases, with 16 bases sitting between them. The CDR3 coding sequence is TGCGCCAGCAGTGAAATAGGAGGGGATAGGTACGAGCAGTACTTC. Protein product: CASSEIGGDRYEQYF.

The V and J genes are TRBV10-2 and TRBJ2-7, with no clear D. Trimming removed 10 bases at V and 1 base at J, with 5 bases between. This CDR3 has 10 amino acids. Germline lookup yields CDR1 WSHSY and CDR2 SAAADI. CDR3 in amino acids: CATGSYEQYF. In nucleotides, the CDR3 is TGCGCCACCGGGTCCTACGAGCAGTACTTC.

This clone was counted a single time. The V and J genes are TRBV9 and TRBJ2-2; D call uncertain. The CDR3 contains 17 residues. V lost 0 bases and J lost 1, with 13 bases in between. Per germline, CDR1 SGDLS and CDR2 YYNGEE. CDR3 DNA: TGTGCCAGCAGCGTAGTCGGGTCGGCATTGAACACCGGGGAGCTGTTTTTT. Amino acids: CASSVVGSALNTGELFF.

The J gene is TRBJ2-3, the V gene TRBV24-1; tentative D call: TRBD1 (5 bases). The V gene's germline CDR1 is KGHDR and CDR2 SFDVKD. The CDR3 loop spans 12 amino acids. V lost 9 bases to trimming and J lost 5 bases, with 11 bases between them. This CDR3 reads CATGASIDTQYF. CDR3 coding DNA: TGTGCCACCGGGGCCTCGATAGATACGCAGTATTTT.

This chain connects TRBV5-4 to TRBJ2-1, with 8 bases fitting TRBD2. The germline CDR1 and CDR2 sequences are SGHNT and YYREEE (reference sequence). This CDR3 has 15 amino acids. Trimming cost V 1 base and J 3 bases; bases outside gene matches: 3. CDR3 sequence: CASSLSAGGYNEQFF. The CDR3, as DNA: TGTGCCAGCAGCTTGTCGGCGGGGGGCTACAATGAGCAGTTCTTC.

The genes are TRBV9 and TRBJ1-1; D possibly corresponds to TRBD1 (5 bases). The CDR3 length is 15 residues. Trimming removed 2 bases from V and 2 bases from J, with 13 bases in between. Germline CDR1 SGDLS, CDR2 YYNGEE. As DNA, the CDR3 is TGTGCCAGCAGCGTTACGGGGGACCGAAACACTGAAGCTTTCTTT. This sequence encodes CASSVTGDRNTEAFF.

The chain joins TRBV19 to TRBJ1-4; 8 positions match TRBD1. Germline assignment: CDR1 LNHDA and CDR2 SQIVND (reference sequence). There are 15 residues in the CDR3. The V and J ends lost 2 bases and 8 bases, in that order; junction bases with no gene match: 7. Here the CDR3 DNA reads TGTGCCAGTAGTATATTATTCGGGACAGGCGAAAAACTGTTTTTT. Its protein is CASSILFGTGEKLFF. The whole variable domain, remainder taken from reference TRBV19 and TRBJ1-4, is DGGITQSPKYLFRKEGQNVTLSCEQNLNHDAMYWYRQDPGQGLRLIYYSQIVNDFQKGDIAEGYSVSREKKESFPLTVTSAQKNPTAFYLCASSILFGTGEKLFFGSGTQLSVL.

The chain carries TRBV29-1 and TRBJ1-1; weak D call: TRBD1 (5 bases). The CDR3 extends over 14 amino acids. Germline CDR1 is SQVTM and CDR2 is ANQGSEA. V lost 6 bases and J 3 bases, leaving 17 bases between the germline ends. CDR3 residues: CSVTKGNLDTEAFF. The CDR3, as DNA: TGCAGCGTCACAAAGGGGAACTTGGACACTGAAGCTTTCTTT.

The chain couples TRBV5-6 to TRBJ2-1; tentative D call: TRBD2 (6 bases). The length of the CDR3 is 16 residues. Germline assignment: CDR1 SGHDT and CDR2 YYEEEE. The V gene lost 0 bases and the J gene lost 2 bases, with 12 bases spanning the gap. The chain's CDR3 is CASSLDGGTTYNEQFF. The CDR3 DNA reads TGTGCCAGCAGCTTGGACGGCGGGACGACCTACAATGAGCAGTTCTTC.